Shown below are 26 T cell receptor beta chains from a single sample sequenced in a study of cytomegalovirus exposure and HLA in healthy donors. The PCR was carried out with 60 Vbeta primers and 13 Jbeta primers. Only in-frame clones appear in the TCRdb table, and some are missing; sequencing was by immunoSEQ multiplex PCR. Among about 170,000 clones listed, roughly 87% were seen once. Sequencing was done on a sample of PBMCs. The receptors stem from a girl between 5 and 17 years old in good health and CMV-seropositive.

The V gene is TRBV6-5, the J gene TRBJ2-7, with D hard to call. V was clipped by 4 bases and J by 4 bases, with 14 bases between them. The CDR3 totals 14 residues. The V gene's germline CDR1 is MNHEY and CDR2 SVGAGI. The CDR3 sequence: CASSSQRHQYEQYF. CDR3 DNA: TGTGCCAGCAGTTCCCAAAGACACCAATACGAGCAGTACTTC.

The chain employs TRBV30 and TRBJ2-3, with D tentatively TRBD1 (5 bases). The CDR3 spans 15 residues. Germline V gives CDR1 GTSNPN, CDR2 SVGIG (reference sequence). The V gene lost 5 bases and the J gene lost 0 bases, with 15 bases spanning the gap. This CDR3 is CAWDRLALSTDTQYF. CDR3 coding DNA: TGTGCCTGGGACAGACTCGCCCTTAGCACAGATACGCAGTATTTT.

The rearrangement joins TRBV7-3 to TRBJ2-6, with TRBD2 matching 7 bases. Germline CDR1 is SGHTA and CDR2 is FQGTGA. J was trimmed by 3 bases and V by 5 bases; bases with no gene match: 4. CDR3 length equals 15 residues. The CDR3 DNA follows: TGTGCCAGCAGCGTAGCGGGCGGTGGGGCCAACGTCCTGACTTTC. Its translation is CASSVAGGGANVLTF.

V is TRBV6-5 and J is TRBJ1-2; weak D call: TRBD1 (5 bases). This CDR3 has 14 amino acids. The germline gives CDR1 MNHEY, CDR2 SVGAGI. V lost 0 bases and J 8 bases, leaving 13 bases between the germline ends. Written as DNA, the CDR3 is TGTGCCAGCAGTTACTCGGCAGGGTCGGCAGGCTACACCTTC. It is translated as CASSYSAGSAGYTF.

The chain joins TRBV7-8 to TRBJ2-1, with TRBD2 matching over 7 bases. Germline loops: CDR1 SGHVS, CDR2 FQNEAQ. The CDR3 is 16 amino acids. J was trimmed by 7 bases and V by 1 base; bases with no gene match: 10. CDR3 amino acids: CASSLGASGRLNEQFF. Here the CDR3 DNA reads TGTGCCAGCAGCTTAGGGGCTAGCGGAAGGTTAAATGAGCAGTTCTTC.

The count of this clone is one. The chain has TRBV5-1 and TRBJ1-1; 8 bases are shared with TRBD1. V dropped 0 bases and J dropped 6; count of bases not matched to a gene: 10. The CDR3 length is 16 residues. Germline V gene data show CDR1 as SGHRS and CDR2 as YFSETQ. CDR3 in DNA: TGCGCCAGCAGCTTGGGGGCCGGGGACAGGAGCCCTGAAGCTTTCTTT. Protein sequence: CASSLGAGDRSPEAFF.

The V and J genes are TRBV10-3 and TRBJ2-2; 9 nucleotides agree with TRBD1. This CDR3 contains 15 residues. Per the germline V gene, CDR1 is ENHRY and CDR2 is SYGVKD. The trim removed 6 bases at V and 4 bases at J, leaving 6 bases unmatched. The CDR3: CAIRGQGRRTGELFF. The CDR3 coding sequence is TGTGCCATCAGGGGACAGGGAAGGCGCACCGGGGAGCTGTTTTTT.

The chain links TRBV18 to TRBJ1-1, with TRBD1 matching over 7 bases. The CDR3 is 14 amino acids. J gave up 6 bases and V 1 base, and 5 bases lay outside the gene matches. Germline CDR1 reads KGHSH; CDR2 reads LQKENI. CDR3 coding DNA: TGTGCCAGCTCACCACAACAGGGGCCCTCTGAAGCTTTCTTT. It translates to CASSPQQGPSEAFF.

The J gene is TRBJ2-3, the V gene TRBV7-2, with TRBD2 matching 14 bases. CDR3 length: 15 amino acids. V gave up 5 bases and J gave up 10 bases; unmatched junction bases: 8. The germline CDR1 and CDR2 sequences are SGHTA and FQGNSA. CDR3 amino acids: CASSLGTSGRLAQYF. The CDR3 DNA sequence: TGTGCCAGCAGCCTCGGGACTAGCGGGAGACTGGCGCAGTATTTT.

The chain carries TRBV28 and TRBJ1-1; tentatively, D is TRBD1 (6 bases). The germline V and J ends were trimmed by 5 bases and 4 bases, with 11 bases remaining between them. Germline V CDR1 and CDR2: MDHEN, SYDVKM. The CDR3 consists of 13 residues. The CDR3 region has the DNA TGTGCCAGCAGTGTTACAGGGTCCACTGAAGCTTTCTTT. Translating gives CASSVTGSTEAFF.

This clone was seen a few times. The chain recombines TRBV28 with TRBJ2-7, with 9 bases identical to TRBD1. CDR3 length: 16 amino acids. With V trimmed by 3 bases and J by 2 bases, 8 bases remained unmatched. The germline V gene encodes CDR1 MDHEN and CDR2 SYDVKM. The CDR3 DNA sequence: TGTGCCAGCAGTTTTGTTCCACAGGGGGCTCCCTACGAGCAGTACTTC. This encodes CASSFVPQGAPYEQYF.

The chain carries TRBV10-3 and TRBJ1-4, with TRBD1 matching over 12 bases. Germline loops: CDR1 ENHRY, CDR2 SYGVKD. After removal of 10 bases from V and 6 bases from J, the junction contained 15 bases not matched to a gene. CDR3 length equals 17 residues. The CDR3 region is CATADPGQGALDEKLFF. In DNA, the CDR3 is TGTGCCACAGCCGATCCGGGACAGGGGGCATTAGATGAAAAACTGTTTTTT.

This clone is a singleton in its sample. This sequence joins TRBV6-6 and TRBJ2-7; D is perhaps TRBD2 (6 bases). The V end lost 6 bases, the J end lost 1 base, and 10 bases lay between the germline ends. Per the germline V gene, CDR1 is MNHNY and CDR2 is SVGAGI (reference sequence). CDR3 length equals 13 residues. CDR3 bases: TGTGCCAGCAGAAAAGCGGGTTCCTACGAGCAGTACTTC. Translated, it gives CASRKAGSYEQYF.

The chain employs TRBV18 and TRBJ2-7, with 8 positions matching TRBD1. Germline loops: CDR1 KGHSH, CDR2 LQKENI. This CDR3 comprises 16 residues. Trimming took 4 bases from V and 5 from J; bases not matched to a gene: 13. The CDR3 loop is CASSRRTGMELNEQYF. The CDR3, as DNA: TGTGCCAGCTCACGACGGACAGGGATGGAACTGAACGAGCAGTACTTC.

The rearrangement joins TRBV6-6 to TRBJ1-2, with 7 bases aligning to TRBD1. Germline trimming cut 11 bases from V and 4 bases from J; bases unmatched to any gene: 10. The CDR3 covers 13 residues. The germline V gene encodes CDR1 MNHNY and CDR2 SVGAGI (reference sequence). The DNA for the CDR3 is TGTGCCGGAGAACAGGGGCTAGGCTATGGCTACACCTTC. Residues: CAGEQGLGYGYTF.

This chain links TRBV7-8 with TRBJ2-5, with TRBD1 matching over 9 bases. Trimming removed 3 bases from V and 5 bases from J; junction bases left unmatched: 7. This CDR3 is built from 15 residues. Germline CDR1 and CDR2: SGHVS and FQNEAQ. The CDR3 region is CASSFYDRGGETQYF. The CDR3 nucleotides read TGTGCCAGCAGCTTCTACGACAGGGGGGGGGAGACCCAGTACTTC.

V usage is TRBV27 and J usage is TRBJ2-1; 10 nucleotides line up with TRBD1. The CDR3 is made up of 15 amino acids. Germline assignment: CDR1 MNHEY and CDR2 SMNVEV (reference sequence). CDR3 loop: CGTQRDRGSYNEQFF. The CDR3 DNA is TGTGGCACGCAGCGGGACAGGGGCTCCTACAATGAGCAGTTCTTC.

As regards this clone: In the same sample, other DNA sequences code for this CDR3. The chain has TRBV7-3 and TRBJ2-1, with 8 bases matching TRBD2. V was pared by 3 bases and J by 2 bases, with 3 bases of the junction left unmatched. Germline CDR1 and CDR2: SGHTA and FQGTGA. The CDR3 is 15 amino acids. The CDR3 DNA sequence: TGTGCCAGCAGCTTCAGCGGGGGAGCCTACAATGAGCAGTTCTTC. Protein sequence: CASSFSGGAYNEQFF.

This clone was seen a handful of times. The chain has TRBV5-1 and TRBJ2-5, with D possibly being TRBD2 (5 bases). V gave up 4 bases and J gave up 5 bases, with 9 bases separating them. CDR1 and CDR2 (germline): SGHRS, YFSETQ. The CDR3 loop spans 12 amino acids. CDR3 protein: CASSEDWETQYF. As DNA, the CDR3 is TGCGCCAGCAGCGAGGACTGGGAGACCCAGTACTTC.

This clone turned up a few times. The chain has TRBV10-3 and TRBJ1-2, with 7 bases identical to TRBD1. There are 14 residues in the CDR3. The V and J ends lost 6 bases and 3 bases, in that order; junction bases with no gene match: 7. The germline V gene has CDR1 ENHRY and CDR2 SYGVKD. CDR3 sequence reads: CAISQPTGYYGYTF. Written as DNA, the CDR3 is TGTGCCATCAGCCAACCGACAGGGTACTATGGCTACACCTTC.

This CDR3 is CASSTLGTSGSTIQDEQYF. For the CDR3, the DNA is TGTGCCAGCAGTACCCTGGGGACTAGCGGGAGTACCATCCAGGACGAGCAGTACTTC. The chain recombines TRBV2 with TRBJ2-7; 14 bases match TRBD2. Germline CDR1 SNHLY, CDR2 FYNNEI. J was trimmed by 5 bases and V by 5 bases; bases with no gene match: 17. The CDR3 is 19 residues long. The complete variable domain, with remaining parts taken from reference TRBV2 and TRBJ2-7, reads EPEVTQTPSHQVTQMGQEVILRCVPISNHLYFYWYRQILGQKVEFLVSFYNNEISEKSEIFDDQFSVERPDGSNFTLKIRSTKLEDSAMYFCASSTLGTSGSTIQDEQYFGPGTRLTVT.

The V gene is TRBV19, the J gene TRBJ2-7, with 7 bases that match TRBD1. CDR1 is LNHDA and CDR2 is SQIVND in the germline V gene (reference sequence). V was pared by 5 bases and J by 1 base, with 2 bases of the junction left unmatched. CDR3 length: 13 residues. The CDR3 DNA is TGTGCCAGTAGTTCGGGACAGTCCTACGAGCAGTACTTC. As protein: CASSSGQSYEQYF.

This sequence joins TRBV21-1 and TRBJ1-5; the D call TRBD1 from the table was never checked on the DNA. TRBV21-1 has pseudogene status. CDR3 length equals 14 residues. CDR3 DNA sequence: TGTGCCAGCAGCAAAAGGGGGACAGATCAGCCCCAGCATTTT. Its translation is CASSKRGTDQPQHF.

The CDR3 DNA is TGTGCCAGCAGCTTGGTTGGTAGCAGAAATGAGCAGTTCTTC. Translating it yields CASSLVGSRNEQFF. The J gene is TRBJ2-1, the V gene TRBV5-5, with unresolved D. The CDR3 spans 14 residues. Germline CDR1 reads SGHKS; CDR2 reads YYEKEE (reference sequence). V lost 0 bases and J lost 7, with 11 bases in between.

The chain has TRBV2 and TRBJ1-2; 8 bases are a match to TRBD1. The ends lost 4 bases at V and 8 bases at J; junction bases unmatched: 12. The CDR3 covers 15 residues. CDR1 is SNHLY, CDR2 FYNNEI, per germline. The CDR3 bases are TGTGCCAGCAGTGCGACTTGGGACAGGTCCTCCGGCTACACCTTC. Translating it yields CASSATWDRSSGYTF.

The chain has TRBV4-2 and TRBJ1-1; 9 bases match TRBD1. With V trimmed by 4 bases and J by 4 bases, 4 bases remained unmatched. Germline loops: CDR1 LGHNA, CDR2 YNFKEQ. This CDR3 region has 14 residues. In DNA, the CDR3 is TGTGCCAGCAGCCTACAGGGGGCGGGCACTGAAGCTTTCTTT. It encodes CASSLQGAGTEAFF.